This T cell receptor beta chain emerged from a study of glioma-infiltrating T cells. On the study more broadly: Glioblastomas were WHO grade IV, sampled at first diagnosis; low-grade were grade II. Before surgery, glioma patients received dexamethasone for at most six days. The study's findings and limits: Very few CDR3 sequences were shared between tissue and blood. Shared blood CDR3 signature motifs marked patients with low tissue-blood divergence.

The CDR3 sequence is 16 residues long. Germline-derived CDR1 and CDR2 are LNHDA and SQIVND (reference sequence). J was trimmed by 7 bases and V by 7 bases; bases with no gene match: 16. The iRepertoire nested amplicon-rescue multiplex PCR amplified TCR alpha and beta CDR3s from RNA. From the multiplex PCR reads, TCRdb called clonotypes with MiXCR, one entry per CDR3 protein. The sample contains a few hundred thousand distinct CDR3 sequences, roughly two fifths of which appear only once. Remarks on this clonotype: Its specificity is not known.

The sequence was collected from a human donor with low-grade glioma or glioblastoma, undergoing nonglioma brain surgery, or in good health (not recorded which). The J gene is TRBJ2-7, the V gene TRBV19, with 10 bases that match TRBD1. Sequencing used glioma tissue, nonneoplastic brain tissue, or PBMCs (not recorded which). This chain's CDR3 is CASNGQRDRGSLEQYF. Written as DNA, the CDR3 is TGTGCCAGTAATGGGCAACGGGACAGGGGCTCTCTGGAGCAGTACTTC.